Following are 9 T cell receptor beta chains from one sample sequenced in a study of shared clonotypes between healthy human individuals (dated by TCRdb to 2020 to 2021). The library was prepared using the immunoSEQ multiplex PCR assay. TCRdb stores this immuneACCESS table with in-frame sequences only. Part of the clones is absent; in the studies checked, under half of the shortfall reflects unresolved V genes, and no reason is known for the rest. This sample comprises 2.3 million or so clones, approximately 93% of them detected only once. Of the sample, under 0.45% is held by the ten largest clones. Sequenced input: naive CD4+ T cells from PBMCs. According to the study, the label for this sample's cell subset or site signals: CD45RA+ positively selected. The receptors come from a young man in good health. Some clones in this sample may be carry-over from other donors' samples.

In the case of this clone: The CDR3 end shows no conserved phenylalanine or tryptophan, and so a read error is likely. The DNA is left out, because the CDR3 cannot be placed on it with certainty; the CDR3 is given as TCRdb lists it. The chain combines TRBV6-1 with TRBJ1-2; the listed D gene, TRBD1, was not tested against the DNA. The CDR3 has 13 residues if both end residues are counted. CDR1 and CDR2 (germline): MNHNS, SASEGT. This CDR3 is CASSEHRDSPAKN.

The chain links TRBV30 to TRBJ2-5; 10 positions match TRBD1. V lost 0 bases, J lost 4 bases, and 5 bases stayed unmatched. Germline values: CDR1 GTSNPN, CDR2 SVGIG (reference sequence). The CDR3 covers 15 residues. This chain's CDR3 is CAWSVGDRGPETQYF. CDR3 coding DNA: TGTGCCTGGAGTGTGGGGGACAGGGGCCCAGAGACCCAGTACTTC.

This chain connects TRBV28 to TRBJ1-2; D uncertain. The length of the CDR3 is 11 residues. Trimming stripped 7 bases from V and 6 bases from J, with 9 bases between. CDR1 MDHEN and CDR2 SYDVKM come from the germline V gene. The CDR3 DNA follows: TGTGCCAGCATTTCTTGGGATGGCTACACCTTC. Its protein product is CASISWDGYTF.

The rearrangement links TRBV7-9 to TRBJ1-4; 9 bases fit TRBD1. Germline CDR1 reads SEHNR; CDR2 reads FQNEAQ (reference sequence). J lost 4 bases, V lost 0 bases, and 12 bases had no gene match. The CDR3 covers 19 residues. The CDR3: CASSLAQGRTGDDNEKLFF. Here the CDR3 DNA reads TGTGCCAGCAGCTTAGCGCAGGGGAGGACAGGGGATGATAATGAAAAACTGTTTTTT.

The chain has TRBV9 and TRBJ2-1; 8 bases align to TRBD2. Losses at the gene ends were 0 bases for V and 6 bases for J; bases not matched to a gene: 5. CDR1 is SGDLS and CDR2 is YYNGEE in the germline V gene. This CDR3 is built from 15 residues. In DNA form, the CDR3 reads TGTGCCAGCAGCGTAGAGATAGCGGGGAGCAATGAGCAGTTCTTC. It encodes CASSVEIAGSNEQFF.

The J gene is TRBJ2-2, the V gene TRBV28, with D maybe TRBD1 (5 bases). Trimming removed 3 bases from V and 1 base from J, with 6 bases in between. CDR3 length: 14 amino acids. Germline V CDR1 and CDR2: MDHEN, SYDVKM. The DNA for the CDR3 is TGTGCCAGCAGTTTGGACAAGAACACCGGGGAGCTGTTTTTT. Residues: CASSLDKNTGELFF.

J is TRBJ2-3 and V is TRBV5-4; 13 nucleotides line up with TRBD2. The germline gives CDR1 SGHNT, CDR2 YYREEE (reference sequence). CDR3 size: 16 residues. V shed 3 bases, J shed 5 bases, and the junction held 6 bases outside the gene matches. CDR3 amino acids: CASSSWTSGSLDTQYF. In nucleotides, the CDR3 is TGTGCCAGCAGCTCATGGACTAGCGGGAGTTTAGATACGCAGTATTTT.

This chain links TRBV19 with TRBJ2-1; unclear D gene. The CDR3 extends over 14 amino acids. V gave up 6 bases and J gave up 5 bases, with 14 bases separating them. Germline V gene data show CDR1 as LNHDA and CDR2 as SQIVND (reference sequence). This CDR3 reads CASRHSTRNNEQFF. DNA for the CDR3: TGTGCCAGTAGACACAGCACGAGGAACAATGAGCAGTTCTTC.

V gene TRBV10-3 combines with J gene TRBJ2-3; no reliable D call. Germline V lookup: CDR1 ENHRY, CDR2 SYGVKD. The V gene lost 6 bases and the J gene lost 5 bases, with 15 bases spanning the gap. This CDR3 has 14 amino acids. Here the CDR3 reads CAIRKDSKGDTQYF. CDR3 DNA: TGTGCCATCAGGAAAGATTCAAAGGGAGATACGCAGTATTTT.